This entry lists 20 T cell receptor beta chains sequenced from one sample in a study of CXCR3-negative and CXCR3-positive naive CD8 T cells. Study results and limitations: CXCR3-positive naive cells had more hydrophobic TRB CDR3s than CXCR3-negative naive cells.

The authors made the TRB cDNA libraries by 5' RACE using UMI labels. Reprocessing the 5' RACE reads, TCRdb reports a single entry for every CDR3 protein and omits DNA. The listing records 150,000 or so distinct CDR3 sequences. These receptors' antigens are unknown. The material sequenced was naive CXCR3+ CD8+ T cells from blood. Sample subset: CD45RO-CCR7+CD27+CD95- naive CD8+ T cells expressing CXCR3 (TNR3+). Receptor source: a human donor in good health. Some clones in this sample may be carry-over from other donors' samples.

This sequence joins TRBV5-5 and TRBJ1-1; TCRdb names TRBD1, which stays unverified in the absence of DNA. This CDR3 contains 15 residues. Germline V gene sequence: CDR1 SGHKS, CDR2 YYEKEE (reference sequence). CDR3 residues: CASSWGQGGTTEAFF.

The genes are TRBV28 and TRBJ2-3; the TRBD1 assignment by TCRdb is unverifiable without DNA. The CDR3 totals 15 residues. Germline-derived CDR1 and CDR2 are MDHEN and SYDVKM. The CDR3 protein is CATKPPSGGPDTQYF.

The chain recombines TRBV7-9 with TRBJ1-1; checking the TCRdb D call of TRBD1 is not possible without DNA. Germline V gives CDR1 SEHNR, CDR2 FQNEAQ (reference sequence). The CDR3 has 13 residues. The CDR3 sequence: CASSFTGHTEAFF. Combining the CDR3 with reference TRBV7-9 and TRBJ1-1 gives the whole variable domain DTGVSQNPRHKITKRGQNVTFRCDPISEHNRLYWYRQTLGQGPEFLTYFQNEAQLEKSRLLSDRFSAERPKGSFSTLEIQRTEQGDSAMYLCASSFTGHTEAFFGQGTRLTVV.

The J gene is TRBJ2-2, the V gene TRBV28; TCRdb proposes TRBD2, but this gene call is untestable without DNA. CDR1 is MDHEN, CDR2 SYDVKM, per germline. The CDR3 contains 18 residues. CDR3 sequence reads: CASSSDRISRPNTGELFF.

CDR3 in amino acids: CASSGGQGLAKNIQYF. J is TRBJ2-4 and V is TRBV28; TCRdb indicates TRBD1, and absent DNA this call remains unverified. Germline V gene sequence: CDR1 MDHEN, CDR2 SYDVKM. This CDR3 has 16 residues.

The chain carries TRBV7-3 and TRBJ1-1; the TCRdb D gene call, TRBD1, has no DNA to confirm it. The germline CDR1 and CDR2 sequences are SGHTA and FQGTGA. The CDR3 sequence is 15 residues long. The CDR3 region is CASSLSPGANTEAFF.

V is TRBV29-1 and J is TRBJ2-7. This CDR3 is 12 amino acids long. Per germline, CDR1 SQVTM and CDR2 ANQGSEA. The CDR3 loop is CSATASIYEQYF.

This sequence joins TRBV6-5 and TRBJ2-1. CDR1 and CDR2 (germline): MNHEY, SVGAGI. The CDR3 totals 12 residues. The CDR3 is CASSYRVNEQFF.

The chain's CDR3 is CASSPRDRHSYEQYF. The chain links TRBV7-9 to TRBJ2-7; TCRdb proposes TRBD1, but this gene call is untestable without DNA. The CDR3 length is 15 residues. The germline V gene has CDR1 SEHNR and CDR2 FQNEAQ (reference sequence).

V gene TRBV25-1 combines with J gene TRBJ1-2; TCRdb gives TRBD1 as the D gene, but with no DNA this cannot be confirmed. This CDR3 spans 14 amino acids. Germline V gene sequence: CDR1 MGHDK, CDR2 SYGVNS. The CDR3 here is CASGGPGGDYGYTF.

The rearrangement links TRBV5-1 to TRBJ2-1; the D call of TRBD1 rests on TCRdb alone, since no DNA is present to check it. CDR1 is SGHRS and CDR2 is YFSETQ in the germline V gene. The CDR3 spans 14 residues. The chain's CDR3 is CASSLVGGRNEQFF. The variable domain in full, with the rest retrieved from reference TRBV5-1 and TRBJ2-1, is KAGVTQTPRYLIKTRGQQVTLSCSPISGHRSVSWYQQTPGQGLQFLFEYFSETQRNKGNFPGRFSGRQFSNSRSEMNVSTLELGDSALYLCASSLVGGRNEQFFGPGTRLTVL.

The chain has TRBV7-3 and TRBJ1-1; the TCRdb D gene call, TRBD1, has no DNA to confirm it. Germline CDR1 reads SGHTA; CDR2 reads FQGTGA. The CDR3 covers 14 residues. The CDR3 here is CASSSSGGNTEAFF.

The gene calls are TRBV7-9 and TRBJ2-2; TCRdb gives TRBD2 as the D gene, but with no DNA this cannot be confirmed. The germline CDR1 and CDR2 sequences are SEHNR and FQNEAQ (reference sequence). The CDR3 spans 13 residues. This chain's CDR3 is CASSLVGAGGLFF.

The chain couples TRBV28 to TRBJ2-7; the TCRdb call, TRBD1, lacks DNA for checking. This CDR3 contains 15 residues. Germline CDR1 reads MDHEN; CDR2 reads SYDVKM. The chain's CDR3 is CASRGSGTGSYEQYF.

This chain connects TRBV28 to TRBJ2-7; TCRdb names TRBD1, which stays unverified in the absence of DNA. The CDR3 has 15 amino acids. The germline CDR1 and CDR2 sequences are MDHEN and SYDVKM. The CDR3 sequence: CASSLPGTGYYEQYF. The entire variable domain, with the rest obtained from reference TRBV28 and TRBJ2-7, is as follows: DVKVTQSSRYLVKRTGEKVFLECVQDMDHENMFWYRQDPGLGLRLIYFSYDVKMKEKGDIPEGYSVSREKKERFSLILESASTNQTSMYLCASSLPGTGYYEQYFGPGTRLTVT.

The chain joins TRBV15 to TRBJ2-7; no DNA is available, so the TRBD2 call from TCRdb remains unchecked. Germline CDR1 LNHNV, CDR2 YYDKDF (reference sequence). The CDR3 is made up of 15 amino acids. CDR3 region: CATSGGLAGEAEQYF.

This chain joins TRBV4-3 and TRBJ1-1. The CDR3 spans 14 residues. The germline V gene has CDR1 LGHNA and CDR2 YSLEER. CDR3 residues: CASSQGTGYTEAFF.

This chain links TRBV13 with TRBJ2-6. This CDR3 spans 16 amino acids. Germline CDR1 and CDR2: PRHDT and FYEKMQ (reference sequence). The CDR3 protein is CASGQPRGSGANVLTF.

This chain uses TRBV24-1 with TRBJ2-5; the D call of TRBD1 rests on TCRdb alone, since no DNA is present to check it. The CDR3 is 16 amino acids. From germline, CDR1 is KGHDR and CDR2 SFDVKD. CDR3 sequence: CATSDPLRGQYGTQYF.

The chain carries TRBV28 and TRBJ2-7; the TCRdb call, TRBD2, lacks DNA for checking. The CDR3 loop spans 16 amino acids. Germline V gene data show CDR1 as MDHEN and CDR2 as SYDVKM. CDR3 region: CASKGSSGRPSYEQYF.